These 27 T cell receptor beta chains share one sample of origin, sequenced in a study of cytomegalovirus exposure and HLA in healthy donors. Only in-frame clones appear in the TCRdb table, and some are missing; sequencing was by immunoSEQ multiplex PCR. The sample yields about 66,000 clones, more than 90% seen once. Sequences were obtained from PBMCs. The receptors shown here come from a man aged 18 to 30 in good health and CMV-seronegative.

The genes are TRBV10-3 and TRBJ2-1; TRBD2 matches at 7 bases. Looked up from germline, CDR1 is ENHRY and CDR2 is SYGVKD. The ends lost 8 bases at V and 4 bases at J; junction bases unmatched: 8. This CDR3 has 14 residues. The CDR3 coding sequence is TGTGCCATCGGGGGAGCGGGGCTTTACAATGAGCAGTTCTTC. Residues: CAIGGAGLYNEQFF.

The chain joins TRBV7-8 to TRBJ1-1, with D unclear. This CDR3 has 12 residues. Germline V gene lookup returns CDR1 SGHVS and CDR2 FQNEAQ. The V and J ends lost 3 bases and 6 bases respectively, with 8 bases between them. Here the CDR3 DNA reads TGTGCCAGCAGCTTTATTAGTGCTGAAGCTTTCTTT. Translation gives CASSFISAEAFF.

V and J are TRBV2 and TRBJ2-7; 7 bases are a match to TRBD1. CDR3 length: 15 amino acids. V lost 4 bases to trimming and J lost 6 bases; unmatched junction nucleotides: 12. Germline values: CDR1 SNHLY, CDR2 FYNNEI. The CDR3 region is CASSATAGGKGEQYF. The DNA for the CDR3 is TGTGCCAGCAGTGCCACGGCAGGGGGTAAGGGCGAGCAGTACTTC. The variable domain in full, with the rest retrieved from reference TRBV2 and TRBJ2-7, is EPEVTQTPSHQVTQMGQEVILRCVPISNHLYFYWYRQILGQKVEFLVSFYNNEISEKSEIFDDQFSVERPDGSNFTLKIRSTKLEDSAMYFCASSATAGGKGEQYFGPGTRLTVT.

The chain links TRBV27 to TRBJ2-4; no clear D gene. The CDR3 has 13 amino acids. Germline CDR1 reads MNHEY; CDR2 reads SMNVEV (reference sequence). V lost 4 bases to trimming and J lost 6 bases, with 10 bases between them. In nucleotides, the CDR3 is TGTGCCAGCAGTTCCCCCGTCGGAAACATTCAGTACTTC. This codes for CASSSPVGNIQYF.

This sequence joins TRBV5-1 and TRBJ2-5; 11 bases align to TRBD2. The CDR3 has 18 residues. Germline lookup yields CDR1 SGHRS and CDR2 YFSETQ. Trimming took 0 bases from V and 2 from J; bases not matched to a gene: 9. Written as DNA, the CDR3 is TGCGCCAGCAGCTTGGCACCCGGGCTAGCGGGGGGACAAGAGACCCAGTACTTC. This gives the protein CASSLAPGLAGGQETQYF.

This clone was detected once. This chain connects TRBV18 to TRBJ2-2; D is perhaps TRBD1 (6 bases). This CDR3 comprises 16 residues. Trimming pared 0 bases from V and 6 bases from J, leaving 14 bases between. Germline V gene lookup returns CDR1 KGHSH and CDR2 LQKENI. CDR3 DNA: TGTGCCAGCTCACCACCGGGGGCGCTTGTAGCCGGGGAGCTGTTTTTT. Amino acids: CASSPPGALVAGELFF.

CDR3 residues: CASSFKGTSGSWVANEQFF. CDR3 coding DNA: TGTGCCAGCAGTTTTAAGGGGACTAGCGGTTCTTGGGTGGCGAATGAGCAGTTCTTC. This chain links TRBV28 with TRBJ2-1; 11 bases are shared with TRBD2. There are 19 residues in the CDR3. The V segment lost 3 bases and the J segment 7 bases; nucleotides outside the gene matches: 17. Looked up from germline, CDR1 is MDHEN and CDR2 is SYDVKM. Full variable domain (remainder filled in from reference TRBV28 and TRBJ2-1): DVKVTQSSRYLVKRTGEKVFLECVQDMDHENMFWYRQDPGLGLRLIYFSYDVKMKEKGDIPEGYSVSREKKERFSLILESASTNQTSMYLCASSFKGTSGSWVANEQFFGPGTRLTVL.

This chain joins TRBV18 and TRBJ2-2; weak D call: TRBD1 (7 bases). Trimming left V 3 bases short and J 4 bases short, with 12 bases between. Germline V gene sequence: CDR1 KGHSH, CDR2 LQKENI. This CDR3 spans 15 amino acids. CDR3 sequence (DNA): TGTGCCAGCTCACCGCGACAGGGAGGCACCGGGGAGCTGTTTTTT. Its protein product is CASSPRQGGTGELFF.

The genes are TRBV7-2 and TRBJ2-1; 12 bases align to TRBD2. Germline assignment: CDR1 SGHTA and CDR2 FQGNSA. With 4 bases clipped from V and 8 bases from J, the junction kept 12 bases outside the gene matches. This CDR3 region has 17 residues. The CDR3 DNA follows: TGTGCCAGCAGCTGGGGGACTAGCGGGCCCCTCAACGATGAGCAGTTCTTC. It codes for CASSWGTSGPLNDEQFF.

This CDR3 is CASSYQGSEKLFF. The CDR3 DNA sequence: TGTGCCAGCAGTTATCAGGGTAGCGAAAAACTGTTTTTT. The chain recombines TRBV27 with TRBJ1-4, with D perhaps TRBD1 (5 bases). CDR3 length: 13 residues. Germline CDR1 MNHEY, CDR2 SMNVEV (reference sequence). V was clipped by 4 bases and J by 8 bases, with 11 bases between them.

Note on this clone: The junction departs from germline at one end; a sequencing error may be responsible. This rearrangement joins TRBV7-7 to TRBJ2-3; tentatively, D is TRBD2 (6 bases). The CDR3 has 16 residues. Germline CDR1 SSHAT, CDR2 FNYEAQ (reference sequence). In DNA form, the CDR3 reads TGTGCTAGCAGCCACCAACCGGGCGGGACCACAGATACGCAGTATTTT. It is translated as CASSHQPGGTTDTQYF. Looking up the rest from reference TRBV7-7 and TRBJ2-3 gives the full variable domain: GAGVSQSPRYKVTKRGQDVTLRCDPISSHATLYWYQQALGQGPEFLTYFNYEAQPDKSGLPSDRFSAERPEGSISTLTIQRTEQRDSAMYRCASSHQPGGTTDTQYFGPGTRLTVL.

The chain's CDR3 is CASSWGQGSAGELFF. In DNA, the CDR3 is TGCGCCAGCAGCTGGGGACAGGGTAGCGCCGGGGAGCTGTTTTTT. The chain employs TRBV5-1 and TRBJ2-2; 9 bases map to TRBD1. V lost 3 bases, J lost 6 bases, and 6 bases stayed unmatched. Germline CDR1 is SGHRS and CDR2 is YFSETQ. CDR3 length equals 15 residues.

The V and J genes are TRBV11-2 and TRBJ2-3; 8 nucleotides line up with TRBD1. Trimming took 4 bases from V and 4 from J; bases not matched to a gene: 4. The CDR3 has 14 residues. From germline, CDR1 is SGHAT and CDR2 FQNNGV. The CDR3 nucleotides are TGTGCCAGCAGCTATGACAGGGGCTCAGATACGCAGTATTTT. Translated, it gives CASSYDRGSDTQYF.

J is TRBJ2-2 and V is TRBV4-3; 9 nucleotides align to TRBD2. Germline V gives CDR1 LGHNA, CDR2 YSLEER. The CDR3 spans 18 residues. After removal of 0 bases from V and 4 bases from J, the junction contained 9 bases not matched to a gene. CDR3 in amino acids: CASSQDRPSGIFTGELFF. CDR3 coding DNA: TGCGCCAGCAGCCAAGATCGGCCTAGCGGGATCTTCACCGGGGAGCTGTTTTTT.

CDR3 DNA sequence: TGTGCCAGCAGCTTAGGAACTCGCGAGCAGTACTTC. Translation gives CASSLGTREQYF. The gene calls are TRBV11-2 and TRBJ2-7; no clear D gene. From germline, CDR1 is SGHAT and CDR2 FQNNGV. V lost 1 base to trimming and J lost 6 bases, with 7 bases between them. The CDR3 totals 12 residues.

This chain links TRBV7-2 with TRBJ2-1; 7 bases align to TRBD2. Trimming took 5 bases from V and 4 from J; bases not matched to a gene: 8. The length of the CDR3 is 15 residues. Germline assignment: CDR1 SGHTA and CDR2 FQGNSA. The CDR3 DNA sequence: TGTGCCAGCAGCACGAGCGGGAAGGTTTACAATGAGCAGTTCTTC. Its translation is CASSTSGKVYNEQFF.

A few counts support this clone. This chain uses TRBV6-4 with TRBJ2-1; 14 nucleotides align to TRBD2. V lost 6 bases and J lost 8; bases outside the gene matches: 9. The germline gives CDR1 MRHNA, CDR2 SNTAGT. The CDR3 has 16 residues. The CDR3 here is CASSLGTSGSVDEQFF. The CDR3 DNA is TGTGCCAGCAGCCTGGGGACTAGCGGGAGTGTAGATGAGCAGTTCTTC.

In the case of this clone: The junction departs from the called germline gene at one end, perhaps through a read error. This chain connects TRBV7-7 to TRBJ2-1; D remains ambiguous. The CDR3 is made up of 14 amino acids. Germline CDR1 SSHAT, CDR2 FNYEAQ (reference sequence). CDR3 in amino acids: CASSSAVSPNEQFF. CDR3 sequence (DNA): TGTGCTAGCAGCTCCGCGGTTTCCCCCAATGAGCAGTTCTTC.

As DNA, the CDR3 is TGTGCCAGTAGTATGTTCCCACAGTCCACCGGGGAGCTGTTTTTT. Translation gives CASSMFPQSTGELFF. The V and J genes are TRBV19 and TRBJ2-2; no clear D. The V and J ends lost 3 bases and 4 bases respectively, with 12 bases between them. Germline CDR1 and CDR2: LNHDA and SQIVND (reference sequence). This CDR3 contains 15 residues.

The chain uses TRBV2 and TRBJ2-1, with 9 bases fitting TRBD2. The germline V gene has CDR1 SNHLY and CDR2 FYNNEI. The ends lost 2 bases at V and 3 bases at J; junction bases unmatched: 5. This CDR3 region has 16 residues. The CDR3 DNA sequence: TGTGCCAGCAGTGAATATGCGGGAGGGCTCTACAATGAGCAGTTCTTC. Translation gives CASSEYAGGLYNEQFF.

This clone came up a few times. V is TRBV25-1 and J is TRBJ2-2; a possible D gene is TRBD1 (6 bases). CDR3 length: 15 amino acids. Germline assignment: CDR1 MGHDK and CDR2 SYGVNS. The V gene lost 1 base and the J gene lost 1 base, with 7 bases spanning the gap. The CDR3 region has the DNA TGTGCCAGCAGTGAATTACAGGGGAACACCGGGGAGCTGTTTTTT. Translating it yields CASSELQGNTGELFF.

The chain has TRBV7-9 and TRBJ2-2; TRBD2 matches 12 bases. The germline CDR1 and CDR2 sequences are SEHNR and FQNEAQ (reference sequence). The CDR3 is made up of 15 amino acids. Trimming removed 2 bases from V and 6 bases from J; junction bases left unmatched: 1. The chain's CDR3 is CASSLRLAGAGELFF. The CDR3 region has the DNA TGTGCCAGCAGCTTAAGACTAGCGGGAGCCGGGGAGCTGTTTTTT.

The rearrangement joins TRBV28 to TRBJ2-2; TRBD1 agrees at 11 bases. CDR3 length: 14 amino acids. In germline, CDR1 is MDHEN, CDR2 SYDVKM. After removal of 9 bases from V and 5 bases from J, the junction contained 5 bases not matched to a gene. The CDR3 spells CASTDRGRTGELFF. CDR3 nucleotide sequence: TGTGCCAGTACGGACAGGGGGCGTACCGGGGAGCTGTTTTTT.

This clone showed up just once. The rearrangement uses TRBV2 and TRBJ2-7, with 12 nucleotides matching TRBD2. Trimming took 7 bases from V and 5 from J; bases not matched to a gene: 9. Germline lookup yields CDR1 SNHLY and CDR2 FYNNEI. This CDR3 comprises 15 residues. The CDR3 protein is CASIMVLAGGDEQYF. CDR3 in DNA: TGTGCCAGCATAATGGTACTAGCGGGAGGTGACGAGCAGTACTTC.

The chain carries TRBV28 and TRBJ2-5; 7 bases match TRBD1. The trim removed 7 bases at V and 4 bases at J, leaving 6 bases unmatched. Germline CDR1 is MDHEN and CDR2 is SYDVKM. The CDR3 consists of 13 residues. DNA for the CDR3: TGTGCCAGCAACAGGGGATCGATAGAGACCCAGTACTTC. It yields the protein CASNRGSIETQYF.

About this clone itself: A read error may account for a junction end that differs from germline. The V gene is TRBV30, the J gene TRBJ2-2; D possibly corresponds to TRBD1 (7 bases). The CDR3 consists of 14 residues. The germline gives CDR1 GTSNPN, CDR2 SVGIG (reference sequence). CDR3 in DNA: TGTGCCTGGATGAGACAGGGAGGACACCGGGGAGCTGTTTTT. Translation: CAWMRQGGHRGAVF.

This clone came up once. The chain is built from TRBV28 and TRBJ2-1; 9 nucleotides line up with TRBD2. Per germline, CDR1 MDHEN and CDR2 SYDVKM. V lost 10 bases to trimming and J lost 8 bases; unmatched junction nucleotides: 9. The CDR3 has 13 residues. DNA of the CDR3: TGTGCCACCAATGGACTAGCGAAGGATGAGCAGTTCTTC. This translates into CATNGLAKDEQFF.